Included here is one T cell receptor beta chain sequence, with context. Germline V gene lookup returns CDR1 MGHRA and CDR2 YSYEKL. The CDR3 runs 14 residues. V lost 4 bases, J lost 5 bases, and 7 bases stayed unmatched. The sample belongs to a study of T cell changes during pregnancy in multiple sclerosis. This table comes from immunoSEQ multiplex PCR, and its TCRdb copy is limited to in-frame clones, with some not included. Of some 100,000 clones in the sample, about 94% were seen once. The TCR comes from a female donor with multiple sclerosis, enrolled in a pregnancy study. The specimen comprised peripheral blood, sampled before pregnancy. The V gene is TRBV4-1, the J gene TRBJ2-5; 7 bases map to TRBD2. CDR3 sequence reads: CASSRLGGLETQYF. In DNA form, the CDR3 reads TGCGCCAGCAGCCGACTGGGAGGGTTGGAGACCCAGTACTTC.